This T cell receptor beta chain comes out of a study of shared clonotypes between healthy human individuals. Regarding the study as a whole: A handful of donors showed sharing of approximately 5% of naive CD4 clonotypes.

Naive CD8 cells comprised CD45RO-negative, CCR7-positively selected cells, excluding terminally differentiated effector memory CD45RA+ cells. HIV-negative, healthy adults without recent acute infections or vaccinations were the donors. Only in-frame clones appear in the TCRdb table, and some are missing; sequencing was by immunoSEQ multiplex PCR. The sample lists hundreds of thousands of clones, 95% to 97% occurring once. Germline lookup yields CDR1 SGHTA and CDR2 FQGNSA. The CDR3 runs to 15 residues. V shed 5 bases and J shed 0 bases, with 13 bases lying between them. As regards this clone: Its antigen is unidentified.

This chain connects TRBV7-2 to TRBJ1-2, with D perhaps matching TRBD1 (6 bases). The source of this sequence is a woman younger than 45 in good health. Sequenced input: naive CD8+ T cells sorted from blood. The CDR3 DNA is TGTGCCAGCAGCCCCGACAGGCAAGCTAACTATGGCTACACCTTC. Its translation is CASSPDRQANYGYTF.